The 14 T cell receptor beta chains listed next were all sequenced from one sample in a study of blood T cell repertoires in COVID-19. Sequenced by immunoSEQ multiplex PCR; TCRdb stores in-frame clones only, minus some. The table includes about 75,000 clones, 84% detected once. What was sequenced was peripheral blood. The receptors come from a woman between 45 and 65 years old with acute or convalescent COVID-19.

The chain combines TRBV7-2 with TRBJ2-7; a possible D gene is TRBD1 (6 bases). V was shortened by 5 bases and J by 3 bases, with 14 bases between the two germline ends. The V gene's germline CDR1 is SGHTA and CDR2 FQGNSA. The CDR3 is 14 residues long. The CDR3 DNA reads as TGTGCCAGCAGCAAGGACAGAACCCTCTACGAGCAGTACTTC. This encodes CASSKDRTLYEQYF.

This sequence joins TRBV11-2 and TRBJ1-4; 7 nucleotides agree with TRBD1. The CDR3 has 16 amino acids. The germline V gene has CDR1 SGHAT and CDR2 FQNNGV. Germline trimming cut 5 bases from V and 0 bases from J; bases unmatched to any gene: 6. The CDR3, as DNA: TGTGCCAGCAGCACGGGACAGCTTGCAACTAATGAAAAACTGTTTTTT. Translated, it gives CASSTGQLATNEKLFF.

This clone appeared a few times. The chain joins TRBV2 to TRBJ1-2, with 7 bases fitting TRBD1. Unmatched junction bases numbered 8, after V lost 6 bases and J lost 4 bases. The CDR3 sequence is 14 residues long. In germline, CDR1 is SNHLY, CDR2 FYNNEI. This CDR3 reads CASRGGTVFYGYTF. For the CDR3, the DNA is TGTGCCAGCAGAGGTGGGACAGTTTTCTATGGCTACACCTTC.

This rearrangement joins TRBV19 to TRBJ1-2; possible D gene TRBD1, 5 bases. The CDR3 extends over 14 amino acids. CDR1 and CDR2 (germline): LNHDA, SQIVND (reference sequence). Trimming removed 4 bases from V and 4 bases from J, with 13 bases in between. Written as DNA, the CDR3 is TGTGCCAGTAGTACCCGGGGGAGTCGCTATGGCTACACCTTC. Protein sequence: CASSTRGSRYGYTF.

The chain has TRBV7-3 and TRBJ2-2, with 8 nucleotides matching TRBD1. Germline-derived CDR1 and CDR2 are SGHTA and FQGTGA. The CDR3 covers 18 residues. The J segment lost 6 bases and the V segment lost 5 bases, leaving 17 bases of the junction unmatched. CDR3 DNA: TGTGCCAGCAGCCCCCAAAGCCCCGGGACAGGTGGTGCCGGGGAGCTGTTTTTT. It yields the protein CASSPQSPGTGGAGELFF.

The CDR3 DNA reads as TGTGCCAGCAGCTTAGCGGCTCCGCGGGATCCAGTACAAGAGACCCAGTACTTC. It codes for CASSLAAPRDPVQETQYF. The rearrangement uses TRBV7-9 and TRBJ2-5; tentatively, D is TRBD2 (6 bases). Germline CDR1 and CDR2: SEHNR and FQNEAQ (reference sequence). CDR3 length equals 18 residues. Trimming took off 0 bases at V and 2 bases at J, with 19 bases between the two ends.

The chain couples TRBV18 to TRBJ2-7; TRBD2 agrees at 9 bases. CDR1 KGHSH and CDR2 LQKENI come from the germline V gene. V lost 8 bases and J lost 5; bases outside the gene matches: 7. The CDR3 sequence is 13 residues long. The CDR3 region is CASQMTSGHEQYF. CDR3 nucleotide sequence: TGTGCCAGCCAGATGACTAGCGGCCACGAGCAGTACTTC.

The V and J genes are TRBV10-3 and TRBJ2-2, with 7 bases aligning to TRBD2. CDR1 is ENHRY, CDR2 SYGVKD, per germline. Losses at the gene ends were 8 bases for V and 1 base for J; bases not matched to a gene: 4. This CDR3 is 14 amino acids long. CDR3 sequence: CAIFPGGNTGELFF. For the CDR3, the DNA is TGTGCCATCTTCCCGGGAGGGAACACCGGGGAGCTGTTTTTT.

V usage is TRBV19 and J usage is TRBJ2-3; TRBD1 might be the D (5 bases). Germline CDR1 LNHDA, CDR2 SQIVND (reference sequence). The CDR3 runs to 13 residues. V was cut by 5 bases and J by 11 bases, with 17 bases left in between. The CDR3 loop is CASSPDSLLVQYF. In DNA form, the CDR3 reads TGTGCCAGTAGTCCTGACAGTCTCCTAGTGCAGTATTTT.

This chain uses TRBV4-2 with TRBJ1-2, with D unclear. This CDR3 is built from 14 residues. The germline V gene encodes CDR1 LGHNA and CDR2 YNFKEQ. Trimming left V 1 base short and J 0 bases short, with 6 bases between. In nucleotides, the CDR3 is TGTGCCAGCAGCCAAGCAGGAACTAACTATGGCTACACCTTC. This codes for CASSQAGTNYGYTF.

The gene calls are TRBV11-2 and TRBJ2-6, with D perhaps matching TRBD2 (5 bases). Germline V gene data show CDR1 as SGHAT and CDR2 as FQNNGV. Trimming left V 4 bases short and J 0 bases short, with 16 bases between. The CDR3 loop spans 18 amino acids. CDR3 protein: CASSYRRQAGSGANVLTF. CDR3 sequence (DNA): TGTGCCAGCAGCTATCGGAGGCAGGCGGGCTCTGGGGCCAACGTCCTGACTTTC.

This chain connects TRBV11-2 to TRBJ2-3; 7 bases match TRBD2. The germline gives CDR1 SGHAT, CDR2 FQNNGV. The CDR3 runs 13 residues. V dropped 5 bases and J dropped 6; count of bases not matched to a gene: 5. The CDR3: CASSRAGPDTQYF. In DNA form, the CDR3 reads TGTGCCAGCAGCCGAGCGGGGCCGGATACGCAGTATTTT.

The chain joins TRBV7-2 to TRBJ2-7, with TRBD2 identical over 8 bases. Germline V lookup: CDR1 SGHTA, CDR2 FQGNSA. V trimming: 2 bases; J trimming: 3 bases; junction bases outside the gene matches: 12. The CDR3 has 17 residues. The CDR3 is CASSLSGLAGLYYEQYF. CDR3 coding DNA: TGTGCCAGCAGCTTAAGCGGTCTAGCGGGTCTATACTACGAGCAGTACTTC.

The chain has TRBV27 and TRBJ2-1; 7 bases line up with TRBD2. The CDR3 extends over 14 amino acids. With V trimmed by 5 bases and J by 3 bases, 4 bases remained unmatched. Germline V lookup: CDR1 MNHEY, CDR2 SMNVEV (reference sequence). Here the CDR3 DNA reads TGTGCCAGCAGTAGAGTAGCGGGCTACAATGAGCAGTTCTTC. Its translation: CASSRVAGYNEQFF.